This T cell receptor beta chain comes out of a study of T cell repertoires in cytomegalovirus infection. TCRdb analysed the reads with MiXCR anew, one entry per CDR3 protein. This sample has 200,000 or so distinct CDR3 sequences; roughly 30% occur once, and the top ten carry 30% to 35%. This clonotype has just a few counts. The CDR3 has 14 amino acids. J was trimmed by 5 bases and V by 4 bases; bases with no gene match: 8. The germline V gene encodes CDR1 SGHDT and CDR2 YYEEEE. This sequence was found in a human donor in good health (CMV status not recorded). Some clones in this sample may be carry-over from other donors' samples. The gene calls are TRBV5-6 and TRBJ2-5; 7 bases map to TRBD1. Sequencing used PBMCs. The DNA of the CDR3 is TGTGCCAGCAGCGTCCGAAGGGGGCTCGAGACCCAGTACTTC. Translated: CASSVRRGLETQYF.